This TCR beta chain was obtained from a study of shared clonotypes between healthy human individuals. Researchers divided each subset's genomic DNA evenly across several immunoSEQ plates. The protocol was immunoSEQ multiplex PCR, while the TCRdb copy is restricted to in-frame clones and leaves out a portion. The sample contains around 690,000 clones, around 90% of which appear only once. V was clipped by 1 base and J by 3 bases, with 7 bases between them. CDR1 MGHRA and CDR2 YSYEKL come from the germline V gene. This CDR3 region has 13 residues. This clonotype originated in a man aged 18 to 29 in good health. Some clones in this sample may be carry-over from other donors' samples. The chain combines TRBV4-1 with TRBJ2-7, with unresolved D. The sequencing sample was made of memory CD8+ T cells from PBMCs. Subset given: CD45RO+ cells pooled with CCR7-negative TemRA cells. CDR3 in amino acids: CASSQVQNYEQYF. The CDR3 coding sequence is TGCGCCAGCAGCCAAGTACAGAACTACGAGCAGTACTTC.